This T cell receptor (beta chain) was observed in a study of blood T cell repertoires in COVID-19. Study at large: The United States, Italy and Spain were the sources of the acute and convalescent COVID-19 samples. Sample material is recorded as cDNA or gDNA derived from T cells, B-cell-depleted T cells, or PBMCs.

In the study's own analysis: How many nucleated cells were present was estimated from reference gene primer amplification. Clones were sequenced by immunoSEQ multiplex PCR, and TCRdb holds only the in-frame ones, with some missing. That table gives V, J and clone size, and the DNA gave D and trimming. The sample includes approximately 160,000 clones, around three quarters of them seen just once. Germline trimming cut 1 base from V and 5 bases from J; bases unmatched to any gene: 3. Germline values: CDR1 SNHLY, CDR2 FYNNEI. The CDR3 extends over 15 amino acids. Sequenced input: peripheral blood. The chain employs TRBV2 and TRBJ2-3; 10 bases match TRBD2. This TCR was recovered from a man in his sixties with acute or convalescent COVID-19. CDR3 region: CASSEERGGRDTQYF. Written as DNA, the CDR3 is TGTGCCAGCAGTGAAGAGCGGGGGGGCCGAGATACGCAGTATTTT.